Following are 16 T cell receptor beta chains from one sample sequenced in a study of vaccination and CD4 T cells after COVID-19. Researchers used the Oncomine TCR Beta short-read assay to sequence DNA from cultured CD4+ T cells. From the PCR reads, TCRdb called clonotypes with MiXCR, one entry per CDR3 protein. The sample yields 12,000 or so distinct CDR3 sequences, 64% seen once. Treatment denoted: roughly nine-day PBMC culture with coronavirus spike peptide pools or control peptides (ViraFEST assay). Antigen specificity for these receptors is unknown. Material: CD4+ T cells from blood, cultured in vitro. Source of these receptors: a human donor who had recovered from COVID-19.

V and J are TRBV27 and TRBJ2-1, with D perhaps matching TRBD2 (5 bases). Germline CDR1 is MNHEY and CDR2 is SMNVEV (reference sequence). This CDR3 comprises 15 residues. Trimming shortened V by 8 bases and J by 1 base, and 15 bases separated the two germline ends. CDR3 region: CASRIEGGSYNEQFF. In DNA form, the CDR3 reads TGTGCCAGCCGCATTGAAGGAGGTTCCTACAATGAGCAGTTCTTC.

The rearrangement uses TRBV10-3 and TRBJ2-3; TRBD1 aligns across 8 bases. V lost 11 bases to trimming and J lost 0 bases; unmatched junction nucleotides: 7. CDR1 and CDR2 (germline): ENHRY, SYGVKD. The CDR3 runs 14 residues. The CDR3 reads CAVRQGLSTDTQYF. The CDR3 DNA reads as TGTGCCGTCCGACAGGGGCTTAGCACAGATACGCAGTATTTT.

The chain carries TRBV11-3 and TRBJ1-2; no clear D gene. Germline loops: CDR1 SGHNT, CDR2 YENEEA. The CDR3 extends over 16 amino acids. Trimming took 4 bases from V and 4 from J, leaving 19 bases between them. CDR3 DNA: TGTGCCAGCAGCTCAGCAGTGGGTCGGGGAGCCTATGGCTACACCTTC. Amino acid sequence: CASSSAVGRGAYGYTF.

The rearrangement uses TRBV5-1 and TRBJ2-7; 10 bases align to TRBD1. This CDR3 comprises 15 residues. V was pared by 0 bases and J by 6 bases, with 6 bases of the junction left unmatched. Germline assignment: CDR1 SGHRS and CDR2 YFSETQ. The CDR3 loop reads CASSLAGTGVSEQYF. CDR3 sequence (DNA): TGCGCCAGCAGCTTGGCGGGGACAGGGGTATCCGAGCAGTACTTC.

This clonotype is judged medium-sized (0.01 to 0.1%). The V gene is TRBV19, the J gene TRBJ1-5; TRBD1 is a possible D gene (6 bases). Germline-derived CDR1 and CDR2 are LNHDA and SQIVND (reference sequence). Trimming took 7 bases from V and 0 from J, leaving 13 bases between them. This CDR3 spans 15 amino acids. The CDR3 sequence: CASKQGFISNQPQHF. The DNA of the CDR3 is TGTGCCAGTAAACAGGGTTTTATTAGCAATCAGCCCCAGCATTTT.

The V call is TRBV19, the J call TRBJ1-2; D perhaps matches TRBD1 (6 bases). The CDR3 extends over 14 amino acids. Germline V gene lookup returns CDR1 LNHDA and CDR2 SQIVND (reference sequence). Trimming left V 0 bases short and J 4 bases short, with 9 bases between. The CDR3 DNA is TGTGCCAGTAGTATAGATCAGGGGCCCTATGGCTACACCTTC. It is translated as CASSIDQGPYGYTF.

This clonotype was detected a few times. The V gene is TRBV11-3, the J gene TRBJ1-2, with D uncertain. V was cut by 1 base and J by 8 bases, with 11 bases left in between. Germline V gene data show CDR1 as SGHNT and CDR2 as YENEEA. This CDR3 has 13 amino acids. CDR3 in amino acids: CASSLGGVRGYTF. The DNA for the CDR3 is TGTGCCAGCAGCTTAGGAGGTGTTCGGGGCTACACCTTC. Variable domain in full (rest from reference TRBV11-3 and TRBJ1-2): EAGVVQSPRYKIIEKKQPVAFWCNPISGHNTLYWYLQNLGQGPELLIRYENEEAVDDSQLPKDRFSAERLKGVDSTLKIQPAELGDSAVYLCASSLGGVRGYTFGSGTRLTVV.

Points on this clonotype: The junction and the germline gene differ at one end; a read error may be behind it. The V call is TRBV28, the J call TRBJ2-7; no clear D gene. The CDR3 consists of 13 residues. Germline CDR1 reads MDHEN; CDR2 reads SYDVKM. The chain's CDR3 is CASSPLLGSEQYF. The CDR3 DNA reads TGCGCCAGCAGTCCGCTGCTGGGATCTGAGCAGTACTTC.

The J gene is TRBJ2-3, the V gene TRBV5-8; 7 positions match TRBD1. V trimming: 2 bases; J trimming: 4 bases; junction bases outside the gene matches: 4. Germline loops: CDR1 SGHTS, CDR2 YDEGEE. The CDR3 covers 14 residues. CDR3 region: CASSFTGVADTQYF. The CDR3 DNA is TGTGCCAGCAGCTTCACAGGGGTAGCAGATACGCAGTATTTT.

The chain has TRBV7-9 and TRBJ2-7, with 8 bases fitting TRBD2. J was trimmed by 3 bases and V by 1 base; bases with no gene match: 5. Looked up from germline, CDR1 is SEHNR and CDR2 is FQNEAQ (reference sequence). CDR3 length equals 15 residues. DNA of the CDR3: TGTGCCAGCAGCTTAGACGGAGCGGGGGTCTACGAGCAGTACTTC. Amino acid sequence: CASSLDGAGVYEQYF.

This clonotype qualifies as medium-sized. The gene calls are TRBV7-9 and TRBJ2-7; D is perhaps TRBD2 (5 bases). The CDR3 contains 13 residues. The germline V and J ends were trimmed by 3 bases and 9 bases, with 15 bases remaining between them. From germline, CDR1 is SEHNR and CDR2 FQNEAQ (reference sequence). The CDR3 sequence: CASSFERGGVQYF. CDR3 in DNA: TGTGCCAGCAGCTTCGAGCGCGGAGGAGTGCAGTACTTC.

The J gene is TRBJ1-2, the V gene TRBV20-1; unclear D gene. This CDR3 has 11 amino acids. Trimming took off 5 bases at V and 0 bases at J, with 4 bases between the two ends. Germline CDR1 and CDR2: DFQATT and SNEGSKA (reference sequence). In nucleotides, the CDR3 is TGCAGTGCTCCCACTAACTATGGCTACACCTTC. Translating gives CSAPTNYGYTF.

This clonotype showed up just a few times. CDR3 region: CASTPPTPQYEQYF. The CDR3 nucleotides read TGTGCCAGCACCCCCCCGACTCCACAGTACGAGCAGTACTTC. The J gene is TRBJ2-7, the V gene TRBV7-2; D call uncertain. V was pared by 7 bases and J by 4 bases, with 17 bases between. This CDR3 region has 14 residues. CDR1 is SGHTA, CDR2 FQGNSA, per germline.

Written as DNA, the CDR3 is TGTGCCAGCAGGGCCGGGACTCCTAGCGAGCAGTACTTC. This sequence encodes CASRAGTPSEQYF. The chain employs TRBV2 and TRBJ2-7; D perhaps matches TRBD2 (6 bases). Germline CDR1 SNHLY, CDR2 FYNNEI. The CDR3 loop spans 13 amino acids. V dropped 6 bases and J dropped 6 bases, with 15 bases sitting between them.

About this clonotype itself: One end of the junction is discordant with germline, which a read error may explain. The chain links TRBV6-1 to TRBJ1-5; a possible D gene is TRBD1 (5 bases). Germline lookup yields CDR1 MNHNS and CDR2 SASEGT. CDR3 length equals 14 residues. The CDR3 reads CASSEAGGNQPQHF. The CDR3 coding sequence is TGTGCCAGCAGCGAAGCGGGGGGCAATCAGCCCCAGCATTTT.

The V call is TRBV19, the J call TRBJ1-1, with D unresolved. The CDR3 sequence is 15 residues long. V lost 4 bases and J lost 5, with 17 bases in between. The germline V gene has CDR1 LNHDA and CDR2 SQIVND (reference sequence). CDR3 coding DNA: TGTGCCAGTAGTACGGCGGGGTGGAGCAGAACTGAAGCTTTCTTT. It encodes CASSTAGWSRTEAFF. Full variable domain (outside the CDR3, taken from reference TRBV19 and TRBJ1-1): DGGITQSPKYLFRKEGQNVTLSCEQNLNHDAMYWYRQDPGQGLRLIYYSQIVNDFQKGDIAEGYSVSREKKESFPLTVTSAQKNPTAFYLCASSTAGWSRTEAFFGQGTRLTVV.